This is a list of T cell receptor beta chains from one sample in a study of cytomegalovirus exposure and HLA in healthy donors. Clones were sequenced by immunoSEQ multiplex PCR, and TCRdb holds only the in-frame ones, with some missing. The table records some 190,000 clones, around 67% of them present only once. Sequences were obtained from PBMCs. The receptors shown here come from a woman aged 30 to 39 in good health and CMV-seropositive. Both conserved end residues are part of each CDR3. The D gene is left open where the match is weak. Only part of the rows carry a size: once, few, many, or a class if the clone is expanded.

v_gene: TRBV7-8
j_gene: TRBJ1-5
d_gene: .
abundance: .
CDR3aa: CASSSGGVQPQHF
CDR3nt: TGTGCCAGCAGCTCGGGGGGCGTTCAGCCCCAGCATTTT

v_gene: TRBV28
j_gene: TRBJ2-1
d_gene: TRBD2
abundance: .
CDR3aa: CASSLRTSGVRSYNEQFF
CDR3nt: TGTGCCAGCAGTTTAAGAACTAGCGGGGTCCGCTCCTACAATGAGCAGTTCTTC

v_gene: TRBV5-5
j_gene: TRBJ2-2
d_gene: TRBD2
abundance: .
CDR3aa: CASSLPTSGKNGELFF
CDR3nt: TGTGCCAGCAGCTTACCAACTAGCGGGAAAAACGGGGAGCTGTTTTTT

v_gene: TRBV19
j_gene: TRBJ1-2
d_gene: .
abundance: .
CDR3aa: CASTTGHLYGYTF
CDR3nt: TGTGCCAGTACCACGGGACACCTCTATGGCTACACCTTC

v_gene: TRBV4-2
j_gene: TRBJ2-3
d_gene: TRBD2
abundance: .
CDR3aa: CASSLIAGVSTDTQYF
CDR3nt: TGTGCCAGCAGCCTTATAGCGGGGGTTAGCACAGATACGCAGTATTTT

v_gene: TRBV2
j_gene: TRBJ2-7
d_gene: .
abundance: .
CDR3aa: CASTTSYEQYF
CDR3nt: TGTGCCAGCACGACTTCCTACGAGCAGTACTTC

v_gene: TRBV11-2
j_gene: TRBJ2-7
d_gene: .
abundance: once
CDR3aa: CASSRVYAYEQYF
CDR3nt: TGTGCCAGCAGCCGGGTATACGCCTACGAGCAGTACTTC

v_gene: TRBV5-1
j_gene: TRBJ2-1
d_gene: TRBD2
abundance: .
CDR3aa: CASSRTAGAMSEQFF
CDR3nt: TGCGCCAGCAGCCGGACGGCGGGAGCTATGAGTGAGCAGTTCTTC

v_gene: TRBV7-9
j_gene: TRBJ2-7
d_gene: .
abundance: .
CDR3aa: CASSFGDYEQYF
CDR3nt: TGTGCCAGCAGCTTCGGAGACTACGAGCAGTACTTC

v_gene: TRBV6-1
j_gene: TRBJ1-1
d_gene: TRBD1
abundance: .
CDR3aa: CASSEGDRGEAFF
CDR3nt: TGTGCCAGCAGTGAAGGGGACAGGGGTGAAGCTTTCTTT

v_gene: TRBV6-6
j_gene: TRBJ2-1
d_gene: .
abundance: .
CDR3aa: CASSYSGSLGYNEQFF
CDR3nt: TGTGCCAGCAGTTACTCCGGGAGTTTAGGATACAATGAGCAGTTCTTC

v_gene: TRBV5-6
j_gene: TRBJ1-5
d_gene: .
abundance: .
CDR3aa: CASSLKTDPFGNQPQHF
CDR3nt: TGTGCCAGCAGCTTAAAGACAGACCCCTTCGGTAATCAGCCCCAGCATTTT

v_gene: TRBV2
j_gene: TRBJ2-7
d_gene: .
abundance: .
CDR3aa: CASSEARWLEEVHEQYF
CDR3nt: TGTGCCAGCAGTGAAGCGCGGTGGCTAGAGGAGGTCCACGAGCAGTACTTC

v_gene: TRBV28
j_gene: TRBJ1-5
d_gene: .
abundance: .
CDR3aa: CASSFAGGWHF
CDR3nt: TGTGCCAGCAGTTTCGCAGGTGGTTGGCATTTT

v_gene: TRBV7-6
j_gene: TRBJ1-2
d_gene: TRBD1
abundance: .
CDR3aa: CASSLSGTGGVGGYTF
CDR3nt: TGTGCCAGCAGTCTCTCCGGGACAGGGGGCGTCGGGGGCTACACCTTC

v_gene: TRBV2
j_gene: TRBJ2-2
d_gene: .
abundance: once
CDR3aa: CASSLGTNTGELFF
CDR3nt: TGTGCCAGCAGTCTAGGTACGAACACCGGGGAGCTGTTTTTT

v_gene: TRBV19
j_gene: TRBJ2-3
d_gene: .
abundance: .
CDR3aa: CASSTSTDTQYF
CDR3nt: TGTGCCAGTTCTACTAGCACAGATACGCAGTATTTT

v_gene: TRBV7-8
j_gene: TRBJ1-3
d_gene: TRBD1
abundance: .
CDR3aa: CASSLEGQVSSGNTIYF
CDR3nt: TGTGCCAGCAGCTTAGAAGGACAGGTTAGCTCTGGAAACACCATATATTTT

v_gene: TRBV7-9
j_gene: TRBJ2-7
d_gene: .
abundance: .
CDR3aa: CASSLAESSYEQYF
CDR3nt: TGTGCCAGCAGCTTAGCCGAGAGCTCCTACGAGCAGTACTTC

v_gene: TRBV7-9
j_gene: TRBJ2-7
d_gene: TRBD1
abundance: once
CDR3aa: CASSLAPGTGYEQYF
CDR3nt: TGTGCCAGCAGCTTAGCCCCGGGGACAGGGTACGAGCAGTACTTC

v_gene: TRBV5-1
j_gene: TRBJ2-7
d_gene: .
abundance: .
CDR3aa: CASSLGGDSYEQYF
CDR3nt: TGCGCCAGCAGCTTGGGGGGAGATTCCTACGAGCAGTACTTC

v_gene: TRBV15
j_gene: TRBJ2-7
d_gene: TRBD1
abundance: .
CDR3aa: CATSRGQGSYEQYF
CDR3nt: TGTGCCACCAGCAGAGGACAGGGGTCGTACGAGCAGTACTTC

v_gene: TRBV9
j_gene: TRBJ2-7
d_gene: TRBD2
abundance: .
CDR3aa: CASSVGGLAPSEYEQYF
CDR3nt: TGTGCCAGCAGCGTAGGAGGACTAGCGCCCTCAGAATACGAGCAGTACTTC

v_gene: TRBV29-1
j_gene: TRBJ2-3
d_gene: TRBD2
abundance: few
CDR3aa: CSAGLADTDTQYF
CDR3nt: TGCAGCGCCGGACTAGCGGACACAGATACGCAGTATTTT

v_gene: TRBV2
j_gene: TRBJ1-1
d_gene: .
abundance: few
CDR3aa: CASSGLVGYTEAFF
CDR3nt: TGTGCCAGCAGTGGCCTAGTTGGGTACACTGAAGCTTTCTTT

v_gene: TRBV5-1
j_gene: TRBJ2-5
d_gene: TRBD1
abundance: .
CDR3aa: CASSPAGPSQGEETQYF
CDR3nt: TGCGCCAGCTCCCCCGCTGGACCCTCACAGGGGGAAGAGACCCAGTACTTC

v_gene: TRBV6-1
j_gene: TRBJ2-7
d_gene: TRBD2
abundance: .
CDR3aa: CASSEIGGGEQYF
CDR3nt: TGTGCCAGCAGTGAAATTGGCGGGGGGGAGCAGTACTTC